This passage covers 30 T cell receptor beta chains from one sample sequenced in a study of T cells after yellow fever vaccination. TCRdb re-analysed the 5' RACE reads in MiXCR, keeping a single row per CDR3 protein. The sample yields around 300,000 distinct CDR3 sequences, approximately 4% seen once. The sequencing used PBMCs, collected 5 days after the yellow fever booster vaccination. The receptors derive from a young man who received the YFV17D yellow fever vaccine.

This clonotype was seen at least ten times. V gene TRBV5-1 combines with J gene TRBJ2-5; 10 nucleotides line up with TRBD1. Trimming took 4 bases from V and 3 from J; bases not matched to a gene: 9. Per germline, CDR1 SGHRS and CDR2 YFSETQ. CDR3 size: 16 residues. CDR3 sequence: CASSAETGGAEETQYF. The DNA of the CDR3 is TGCGCCAGCAGCGCCGAGACAGGGGGCGCTGAAGAGACCCAGTACTTC.

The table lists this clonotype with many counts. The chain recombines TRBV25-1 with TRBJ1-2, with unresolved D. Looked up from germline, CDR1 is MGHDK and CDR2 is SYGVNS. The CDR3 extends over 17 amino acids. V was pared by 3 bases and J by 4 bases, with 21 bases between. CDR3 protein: CASSDWIGGRSSYGYTF. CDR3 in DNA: TGTGCCAGCAGTGATTGGATTGGCGGCAGGTCTTCCTATGGCTACACCTTC.

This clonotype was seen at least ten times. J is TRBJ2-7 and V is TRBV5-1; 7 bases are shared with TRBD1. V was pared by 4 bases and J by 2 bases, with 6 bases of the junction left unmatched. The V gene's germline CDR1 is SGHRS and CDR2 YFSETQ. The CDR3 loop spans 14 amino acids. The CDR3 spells CASSPGTEAYEQYF. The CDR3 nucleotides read TGCGCCAGCAGCCCAGGGACAGAAGCCTACGAGCAGTACTTC.

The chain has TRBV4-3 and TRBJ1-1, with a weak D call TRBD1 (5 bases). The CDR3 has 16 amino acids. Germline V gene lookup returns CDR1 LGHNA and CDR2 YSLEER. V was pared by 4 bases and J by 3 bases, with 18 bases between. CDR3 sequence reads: CASSPTAALGDTEAFF. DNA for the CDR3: TGCGCCAGCAGCCCAACCGCCGCACTGGGGGACACTGAAGCTTTCTTT.

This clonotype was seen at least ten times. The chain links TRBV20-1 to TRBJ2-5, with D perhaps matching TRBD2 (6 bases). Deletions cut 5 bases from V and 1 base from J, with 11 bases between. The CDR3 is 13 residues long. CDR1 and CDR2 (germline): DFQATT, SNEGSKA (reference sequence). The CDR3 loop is CSAGTGRQETQYF. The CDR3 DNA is TGCAGTGCTGGGACTGGCCGCCAAGAGACCCAGTACTTC.

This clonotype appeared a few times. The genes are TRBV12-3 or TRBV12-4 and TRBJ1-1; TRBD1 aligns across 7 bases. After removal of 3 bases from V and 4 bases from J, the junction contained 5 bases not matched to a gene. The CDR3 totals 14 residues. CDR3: CASSLYRGSTEAFF. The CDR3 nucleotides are TGTGCCAGCAGTTTGTACAGGGGCAGCACTGAAGCTTTCTTT.

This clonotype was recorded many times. This chain's CDR3 is CASSLGLSGTGDQETQYF. CDR3 bases: TGTGCCAGCAGCTTGGGGTTGTCGGGCACAGGGGACCAAGAGACCCAGTACTTC. This rearrangement joins TRBV5-4 to TRBJ2-5; TRBD1 matches at 7 bases. Germline trimming cut 0 bases from V and 0 bases from J; bases unmatched to any gene: 11. Germline CDR1 is SGHNT and CDR2 is YYREEE (reference sequence). CDR3 length: 18 residues.

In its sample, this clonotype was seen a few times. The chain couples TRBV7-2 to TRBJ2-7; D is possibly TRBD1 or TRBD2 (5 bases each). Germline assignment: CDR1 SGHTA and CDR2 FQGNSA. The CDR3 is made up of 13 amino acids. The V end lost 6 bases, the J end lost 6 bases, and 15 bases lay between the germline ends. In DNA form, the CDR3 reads TGTGCCAGCAGATCCGGGACCGTAGGCGAGCAGTACTTC. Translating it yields CASRSGTVGEQYF.

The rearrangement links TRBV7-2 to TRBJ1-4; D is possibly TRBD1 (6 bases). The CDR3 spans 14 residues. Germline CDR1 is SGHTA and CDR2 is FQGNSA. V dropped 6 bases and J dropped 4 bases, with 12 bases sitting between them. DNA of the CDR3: TGTGCCAGCAGTCACAGGGTGGTTAATGAAAAACTGTTTTTT. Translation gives CASSHRVVNEKLFF.

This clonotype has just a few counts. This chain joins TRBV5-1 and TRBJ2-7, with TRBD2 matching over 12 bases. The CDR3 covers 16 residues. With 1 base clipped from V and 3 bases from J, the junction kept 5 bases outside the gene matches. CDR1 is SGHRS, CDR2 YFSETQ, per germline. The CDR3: CASSLYPSGGDYEQYV. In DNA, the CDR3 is TGCGCCAGCAGCTTGTATCCTAGCGGGGGGGACTACGAGCAGTACGTC.

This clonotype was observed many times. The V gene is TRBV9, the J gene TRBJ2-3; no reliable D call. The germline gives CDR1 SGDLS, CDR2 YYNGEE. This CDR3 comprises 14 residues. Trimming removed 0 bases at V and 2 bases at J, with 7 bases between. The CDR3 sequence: CASSVGHSTDTQYF. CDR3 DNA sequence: TGTGCCAGCAGCGTAGGACACTCCACAGATACGCAGTATTTT.

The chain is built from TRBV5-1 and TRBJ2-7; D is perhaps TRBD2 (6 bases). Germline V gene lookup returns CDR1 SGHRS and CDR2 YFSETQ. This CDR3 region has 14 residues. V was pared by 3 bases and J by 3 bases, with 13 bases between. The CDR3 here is CASSWGDGRYEQYF. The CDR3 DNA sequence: TGCGCCAGCAGCTGGGGGGACGGCCGCTACGAGCAGTACTTC.

In DNA form, the CDR3 reads TGTGCCAGCAGTTATGGCGGGGCCCGATATCTATTCTCCTACGAGCAGTACTTC. Translation gives CASSYGGARYLFSYEQYF. The chain combines TRBV6-2 or TRBV6-3 with TRBJ2-7; maybe TRBD2 (6 bases). The CDR3 runs 18 residues. Germline lookup yields CDR1 MNHEY and CDR2 SVGEGT. Trimming stripped 3 bases from V and 0 bases from J, with 21 bases between.

The DNA of the CDR3 is TGTGCCAGTAGTCCTTGGGACACATCCTACGAGCAGTACTTC. Translating gives CASSPWDTSYEQYF. The genes are TRBV19 and TRBJ2-7; TRBD1 might be the D (6 bases). V was trimmed by 5 bases and J by 1 base, leaving 12 bases between them. Germline values: CDR1 LNHDA, CDR2 SQIVND (reference sequence). This CDR3 is 14 amino acids long.

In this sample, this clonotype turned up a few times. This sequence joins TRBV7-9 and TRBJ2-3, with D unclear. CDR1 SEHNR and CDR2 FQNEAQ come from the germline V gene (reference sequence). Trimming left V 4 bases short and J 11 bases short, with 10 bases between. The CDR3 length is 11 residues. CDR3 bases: TGTGCCAGCAGCTCAACCGGCCTGCAGTATTTT. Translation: CASSSTGLQYF.

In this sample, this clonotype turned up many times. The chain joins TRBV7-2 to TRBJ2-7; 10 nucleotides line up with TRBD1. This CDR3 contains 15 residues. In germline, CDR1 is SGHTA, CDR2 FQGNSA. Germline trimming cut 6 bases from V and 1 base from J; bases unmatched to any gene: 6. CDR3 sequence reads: CASRVSGQGSYEQYF. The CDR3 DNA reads TGTGCCAGCAGGGTATCGGGACAGGGGTCCTACGAGCAGTACTTC.

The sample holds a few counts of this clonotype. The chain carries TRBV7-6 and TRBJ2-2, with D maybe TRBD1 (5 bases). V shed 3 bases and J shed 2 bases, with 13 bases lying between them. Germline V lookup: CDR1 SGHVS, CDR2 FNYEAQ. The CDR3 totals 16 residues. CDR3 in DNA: TGTGCCAGCAGCTTTACAGGATTCGGCAACACCGGGGAGCTGTTTTTT. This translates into CASSFTGFGNTGELFF.

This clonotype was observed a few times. CDR3 sequence reads: CASSLMATFTDTQYF. CDR3 DNA: TGTGCCAGCAGCTTAATGGCTACTTTCACAGATACGCAGTATTTT. The V call is TRBV7-3, the J call TRBJ2-3; no definite D call. The CDR3 contains 15 residues. Germline CDR1 reads SGHTA; CDR2 reads FQGTGA. Trimming left V 1 base short and J 2 bases short, with 10 bases between. The variable domain in full, completed from reference TRBV7-3 and TRBJ2-3, reads GAGVSQTPSNKVTEKGKYVELRCDPISGHTALYWYRQSLGQGPEFLIYFQGTGAADDSGLPNDRFFAVRPEGSVSTLKIQRTERGDSAVYLCASSLMATFTDTQYFGPGTRLTVL.

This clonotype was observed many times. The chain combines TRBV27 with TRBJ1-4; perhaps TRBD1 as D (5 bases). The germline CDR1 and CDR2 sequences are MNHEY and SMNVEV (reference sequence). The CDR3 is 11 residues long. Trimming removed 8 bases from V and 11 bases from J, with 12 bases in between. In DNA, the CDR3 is TGTGCCAGCGGGGGTGTAAGGAAACTGTTTTTT. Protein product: CASGGVRKLFF.

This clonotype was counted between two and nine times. The CDR3 bases are TGCAGCGCTCGAAGGGGAGGCGAGACCCAGTACTTC. Its protein product is CSARRGGETQYF. V usage is TRBV29-1 and J usage is TRBJ2-5, with TRBD2 as a possible D gene (6 bases). The V end was cut by 7 bases, the J end by 5 bases, with 14 bases between. Per the germline V gene, CDR1 is SQVTM and CDR2 is ANQGSEA. This CDR3 contains 12 residues.

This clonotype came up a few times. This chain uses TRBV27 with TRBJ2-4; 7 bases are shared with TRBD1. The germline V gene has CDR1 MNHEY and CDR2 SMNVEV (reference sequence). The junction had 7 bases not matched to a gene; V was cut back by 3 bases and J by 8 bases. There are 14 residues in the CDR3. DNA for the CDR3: TGTGCCAGCAGTTTGGCAGGGGGTAGGGACATTCAGTACTTC. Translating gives CASSLAGGRDIQYF.

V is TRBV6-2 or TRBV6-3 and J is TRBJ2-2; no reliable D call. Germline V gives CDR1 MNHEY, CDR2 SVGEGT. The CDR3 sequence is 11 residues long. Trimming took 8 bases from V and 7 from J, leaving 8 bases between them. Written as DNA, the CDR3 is TGTGCCAGCGCCTCTTTCGGGGAGCTGTTTTTT. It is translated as CASASFGELFF.

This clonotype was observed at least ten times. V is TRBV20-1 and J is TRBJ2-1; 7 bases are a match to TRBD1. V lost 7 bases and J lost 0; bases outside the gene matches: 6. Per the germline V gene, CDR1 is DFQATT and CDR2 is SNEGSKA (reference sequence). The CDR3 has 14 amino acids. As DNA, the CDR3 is TGCAGTGTAACGACAGGGAGCTCCTACAATGAGCAGTTCTTC. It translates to CSVTTGSSYNEQFF.

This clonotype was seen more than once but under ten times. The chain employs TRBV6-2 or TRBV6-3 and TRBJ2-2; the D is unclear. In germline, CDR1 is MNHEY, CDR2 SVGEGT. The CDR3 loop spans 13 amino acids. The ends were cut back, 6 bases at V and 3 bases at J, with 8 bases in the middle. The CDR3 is CASRDPYTGELFF. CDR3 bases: TGTGCCAGCAGGGACCCTTACACCGGGGAGCTGTTTTTT.

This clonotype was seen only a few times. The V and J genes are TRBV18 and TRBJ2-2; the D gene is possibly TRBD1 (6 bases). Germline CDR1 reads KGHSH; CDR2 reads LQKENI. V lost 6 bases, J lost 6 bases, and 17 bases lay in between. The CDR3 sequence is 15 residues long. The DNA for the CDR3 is TGTGCCAGCTCTGGGACACCCGGGGCCGCCGGGGAGCTGTTTTTT. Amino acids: CASSGTPGAAGELFF.

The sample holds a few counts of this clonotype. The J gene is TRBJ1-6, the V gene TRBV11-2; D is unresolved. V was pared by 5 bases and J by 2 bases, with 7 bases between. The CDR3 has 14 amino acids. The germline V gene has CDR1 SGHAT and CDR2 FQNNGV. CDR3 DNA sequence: TGTGCCAGCAGCCTGGAGGCCTATAATTCACCCCTCCACTTT. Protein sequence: CASSLEAYNSPLHF.

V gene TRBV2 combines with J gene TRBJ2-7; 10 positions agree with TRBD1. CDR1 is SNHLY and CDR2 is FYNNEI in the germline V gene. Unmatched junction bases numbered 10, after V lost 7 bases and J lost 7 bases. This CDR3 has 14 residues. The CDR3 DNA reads TGTGCCAGCATGGGGGGGACAGGGGTTGGAGAGCAGTACTTC. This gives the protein CASMGGTGVGEQYF. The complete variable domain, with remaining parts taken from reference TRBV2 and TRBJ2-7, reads EPEVTQTPSHQVTQMGQEVILRCVPISNHLYFYWYRQILGQKVEFLVSFYNNEISEKSEIFDDQFSVERPDGSNFTLKIRSTKLEDSAMYFCASMGGTGVGEQYFGPGTRLTVT.

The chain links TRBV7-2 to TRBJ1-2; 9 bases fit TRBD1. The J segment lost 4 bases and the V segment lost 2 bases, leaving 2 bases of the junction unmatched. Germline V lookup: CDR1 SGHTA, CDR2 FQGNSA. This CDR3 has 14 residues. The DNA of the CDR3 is TGTGCCAGCAGCTTATGGGACAGGGTCTATGGCTACACCTTC. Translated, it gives CASSLWDRVYGYTF.

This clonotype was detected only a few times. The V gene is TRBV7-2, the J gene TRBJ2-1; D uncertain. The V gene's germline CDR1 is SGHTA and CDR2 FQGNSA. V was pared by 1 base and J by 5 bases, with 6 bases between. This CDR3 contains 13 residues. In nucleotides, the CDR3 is TGTGCCAGCAGCTTAGGACCTAACAATGAGCAGTTCTTC. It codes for CASSLGPNNEQFF.

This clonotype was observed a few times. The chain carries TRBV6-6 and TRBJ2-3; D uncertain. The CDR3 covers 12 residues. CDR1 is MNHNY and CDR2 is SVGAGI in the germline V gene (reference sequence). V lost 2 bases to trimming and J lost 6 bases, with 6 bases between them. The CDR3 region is CASSYIRDTQYF. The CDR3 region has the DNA TGTGCCAGCAGTTACATTCGGGATACGCAGTATTTT.